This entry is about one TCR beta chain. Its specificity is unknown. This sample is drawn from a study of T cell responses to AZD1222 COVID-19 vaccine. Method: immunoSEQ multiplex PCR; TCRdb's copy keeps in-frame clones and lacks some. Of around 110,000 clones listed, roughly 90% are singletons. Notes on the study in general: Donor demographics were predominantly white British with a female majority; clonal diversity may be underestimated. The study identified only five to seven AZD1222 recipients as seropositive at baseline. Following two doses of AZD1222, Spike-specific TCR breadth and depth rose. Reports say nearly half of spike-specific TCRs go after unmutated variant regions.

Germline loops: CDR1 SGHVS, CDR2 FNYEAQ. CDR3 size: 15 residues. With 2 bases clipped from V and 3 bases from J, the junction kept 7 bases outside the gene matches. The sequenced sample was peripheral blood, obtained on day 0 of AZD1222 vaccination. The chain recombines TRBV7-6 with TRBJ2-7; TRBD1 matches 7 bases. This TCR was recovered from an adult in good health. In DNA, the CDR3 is TGTGCCAGCAGCTTACAGGGCCAGGGGGTCTACGAGCAGTACTTC. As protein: CASSLQGQGVYEQYF.